This record looks at one TCR beta chain sequence and its context. Antigen unknown. Here immunoSEQ multiplex PCR was the method, and the copy in TCRdb shows in-frame clones only, minus some. The data contain around 700,000 clones, roughly 70% of them singletons. The sample is drawn from a study of shared clonotypes between healthy human individuals. Study results and limitations: Depth was large, yet rarefaction showed that sorted-subset sequencing was incomplete.

Per germline, CDR1 MDHEN and CDR2 SYDVKM. Trimming stripped 3 bases from V and 2 bases from J, with 15 bases between. The length of the CDR3 is 16 residues. Material: memory CD4+ T cells sorted from blood. Subset here: CD45RA-negative fraction. This clonotype was sampled from a woman under 40 in good health. The V call is TRBV28, the J call TRBJ2-3, with D possibly matching TRBD2 (6 bases). For the CDR3, the DNA is TGTGCCAGCAGTTTTCCTTCGGGAGTGAACACAGATACGCAGTATTTT. Its protein product is CASSFPSGVNTDTQYF.